This TCR beta chain was captured in a study of cytomegalovirus exposure and HLA in healthy donors (TCRdb year 2017). The study in broad terms: An earlier analysis of about 560 of the donors reported about 260 Gb of sequence data and roughly 120 million unique TCR beta sequences obtained from roughly 170 million T cells. Donor age, sex, ethnicity and CMV serostatus were collected together with the repertoire data. Every discovery cohort repertoire had been produced on one sequencing platform. Across approximately 420 genotyped donors of the cohort, an average of roughly 250,000 unique TCR beta nucleotide sequences per donor were sequenced, and roughly 20% of those sequences were non-productive. Because of strong linkage in the cohort, roughly five DR-DQ haplotypes were treated as single units for association and clustering. Typing coverage varied by locus: roughly 620-630 donors for A, B, C, DRB1 and DQB1; some 520 for DQA1; approximately 610 for DPA1; approximately 470 for DPB1. A later genetic analysis used genome-wide SNP genotypes for about 55% of the 666 donors, treating that subset as a discovery cohort. The study combined high-throughput TCR immunosequencing, statistical association of individual TCRs with disease status, and machine learning to predict cytomegalovirus infection status. A later analysis re-examined previously published TCR beta repertoires from 600 to 700 donors and added high-resolution HLA genotyping to investigate patterns of TCR occurrence. The study aimed to test whether signatures of past pathogen exposure could be identified by cataloging public T cell receptors. The T cell repertoires of 550 to 850 subjects were profiled by immunosequencing and related to cytomegalovirus serostatus. Approximately 310 gigabases of sequencing data and approximately 84 million unique TCR sequences were included in an early release covering around 600 HLA-typed donors. HLA typing included class I and class II loci at four-digit resolution. In an earlier analysis of over 550 of the donors, high-throughput TCR beta sequencing was used to judge whether each TCR beta V gene segment behaved as functional or pseudogenic. Along with the approximately 620-subject first cohort, a separate validation cohort of over a hundred different subjects was used. Of the 300 to 450 genotyped donors, approximately 83% fell in the genetic ancestry cluster associated with self-reported Caucasian donors. The later analysis used no new phenotypic data to find candidate immune exposures, relying instead on TCR beta sequences and their occurrence across donors.

The cohort comprised around 690 healthy bone marrow donors. Cohort members were all nominally healthy when sampled, although unrecorded immune exposures were likely present. The donor was CMV seropositive and was included in the group of 250 to 300 seropositive cohort members. A peripheral blood sample was provided by each donor, and peripheral blood mononuclear cells were used for TCR beta sequencing. Genomic DNA was extracted from the blood cell samples with the Qiagen DNeasy Blood Extraction Kit. In its sample, this clone was seen a few times. Its antigen is still unknown. Per-base qualities were not stored, and no clone one base away is much larger. Libraries were constructed by the immunoSEQ multiplex PCR assay. A mixture of 60 forward primers for TCR Vbeta segments and 13 reverse primers for TCR Jbeta segments was used in the multiplex PCR. Amplification of the CDR3 region of rearranged TCR beta genes was performed with a multiplex PCR assay on genomic DNA. The Illumina HiSeq System was used to sequence the amplified TCR beta libraries as 87-base-pair reads. On the authors' methods: Across the 670 or so repertoires, a later analysis counted roughly 77 million unique TCR beta chains, some 11 million of which were shared by at least two donors. Raw reads were error-corrected and collapsed into unique sequences by a nearest-neighbor algorithm in which closely related sequences were merged to remove PCR and sequencing errors. CDR3 sequences were aligned to IMGT reference sequences to assign V, D and J gene segments. For a sequence to be retained, at least a six-nucleotide match to both a V gene segment and a J gene segment was required. Rearrangements were classified as productive when the CDR3 lacked stop codons and remained in frame with V and J, and all other rearrangements were classified as non-productive. CDR3 was defined by IMGT convention, running from the second conserved V-encoded cysteine to the conserved J-encoded phenylalanine. In an earlier analysis of more than 550 of the donors, sequences lacking an unambiguous match to a single V gene segment were excluded. An earlier analysis of over 450 of the donors classified V segments as functional when productive rearrangements were above 56.7% and as segregating when the standard deviation between donors was above 5%. A statistical classification framework was developed to diagnose cytomegalovirus status using the catalog of TCR beta chain sequences. V and J gene assignment, in a later analysis, came from comparing TCR nucleotide sequences with IMGT/GENE-DB human TR gene sequences. Using the TCRdist pipeline, a later analysis assigned CDR3 sequences along with most-parsimonious VDJ recombination scenarios. In a later analysis, each TCR beta chain was defined by its CDR3 amino acid sequence together with its V-gene family, and reads lacking a unique V-gene family were excluded. As a way to deal with suspected cross-contamination and a sequencing artifact, a later analysis dropped more than 500 nucleotide sequences that were highly shared and had low generation probability. For each public chain, a later analysis derived a clonal expansion index from normalized ranks of inferred template counts within each repertoire. In a later analysis, generation probabilities were computed using a VDJ recombination model fitted to out-of-frame rearrangements, and the results were checked against IGoR. Hypergeometric tests were used in a later analysis to score TCR-TCR, TCR-HLA and TCR-CMV co-occurrence, with a repertoire-size bias correction applied to the TCR pairs. A later analysis estimated false discovery rates by permuting HLA or CMV assignments 20 times. In a later analysis, co-occurring TCRs were grouped using DBSCAN, with TCRdist sequence similarity added in when clustering inside HLA-allele-positive subsets. Repertoires with fewer than 30,000 or more than 120,000 public chains were left out of co-occurrence clustering, as were several repertoires with anomalous nucleotide sharing. TCRdb obtained this table from immuneACCESS and retained in-frame rearrangements with V and J assigned. These tables miss some clones; where compared with another copy, unresolved V genes account for less than half of the shortfall, and the remainder is unexplained. V and J calls and clone size are given by that table; D and trimming were obtained from the DNA. This sample has around 93,000 clones in its table, and roughly 82% of those were observed once. The ten largest clones capture roughly 3.5% of the sample.

Broad study findings and their caveats: In a later genetic analysis, a missense DCLRE1C variant was associated with V-gene and J-gene trimming of TCR beta chains, and the association was replicated in an independent cohort. This cohort had only TCR beta chains sequenced, and the lack of alpha or paired-chain data limited which features could be detected. CMV serostatus was the only immune exposure information available for the cohort. In a later analysis, most CMV-associated TCR beta chains were found to appear HLA-restricted, with HLA associations seemingly driven largely by CMV exposure. A later genetic analysis reported fewer N-insertions in productive TCRs among donors in an Asian-associated ancestry cluster than the roughly 620-donor mean. In an earlier analysis of 587 of the donors, most TCR beta V segments appeared in productive rearrangements about 87% or about 30% of the time, broadly matching IMGT annotations. The 87-base-pair reads could not distinguish some IMGT-functional V segments, including TRBV6-2 and TRBV6-3, so those segments were excluded. A further reported finding was that TCR beta sequences accurately predicted the HLA-A and HLA-B alleles for most subjects in the first cohort. The classifier was reported to diagnose cytomegalovirus status with high specificity and sensitivity in both the original and validation cohorts. In vitro tests confirmed that a few of the cytomegalovirus-associated TCR beta chains recognize cytomegalovirus antigens. The authors suggested that the approach could potentially be generalized to other disease states and immunological phenotypes. A later analysis reported that several top co-occurrence clusters appeared linked to parvovirus B19, influenza, CMV and Epstein-Barr virus. In a later analysis, TCR association rates were found to vary across HLA loci, with the most associated TCRs seen for DRB1 alleles and the fewest for HLA-C alleles. The study gave a list of 150 to 200 TCR beta chains associated with cytomegalovirus. Strong co-occurrence of HLA alleles, especially DR and DQ, made assigning TCR associations to individual alleles difficult. A later analysis found that HLA-associated TCR beta chains were more clonally expanded and had lower generation probabilities than equally common non-associated chains. Roughly uniform sequencing depth across donors was assumed in presence/absence analyses, although this assumption may not hold. Because some donors lacked HLA typing at each locus, the association tests relied only on the typed subset. Across donors, most TCR sequences were observed very rarely, whereas some public TCRs were present in many individuals. A group of highly shared sequence variants was considered likely to be a technical artifact of the sequencing pipeline. Specific HLA alleles were associated with 15,000 to 20,000 TCR beta sequences at a false discovery rate of 0.05 in a later analysis. Linkage disequilibrium might explain the correlated functional status among segregating V segments, but an unknown experimental factor could not be ruled out. Because counts were too low, seventeen rarely observed V segments, including chromosome 9 orphons, were excluded from the earlier analysis of 587 of the donors.

CDR1 SGHDT and CDR2 YYEEEE were looked up in the germline V gene. Relative to germline, V is missing 2 bases and J is missing 0 bases, with 3 bases of the junction outside any gene match. From the cysteine up to the phenylalanine, the CDR3 has a length of 15 residues. The CDR3 DNA has 45 bases and is translated from base 1. The chain is assembled from TRBV5-6 and TRBJ1-1; 8 junctional bases match TRBD1. The TCR was taken from a man aged 25 to 40 in good health and CMV-seropositive. The sample was PBMCs. The CDR3 reads CASSFYRGLNTEAFF. The sequenced DNA: TGTGCCAGCAGCTTTTACAGGGGGTTGAACACTGAAGCTTTCTTT.